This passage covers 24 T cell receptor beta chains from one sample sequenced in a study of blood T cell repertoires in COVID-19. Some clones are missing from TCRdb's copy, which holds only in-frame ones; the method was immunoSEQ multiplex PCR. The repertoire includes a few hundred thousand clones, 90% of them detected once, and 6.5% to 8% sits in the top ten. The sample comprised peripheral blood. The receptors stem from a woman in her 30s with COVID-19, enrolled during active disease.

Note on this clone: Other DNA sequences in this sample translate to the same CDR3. CDR3 sequence (DNA): TGTGCCAGCAGCCCACCCGGGAGGGGCCCCTCCTACGAGCAGTACTTC. This sequence encodes CASSPPGRGPSYEQYF. This chain joins TRBV11-2 and TRBJ2-7, with TRBD2 matching 8 bases. Germline-derived CDR1 and CDR2 are SGHAT and FQNNGV. The trim removed 5 bases at V and 0 bases at J, leaving 9 bases unmatched. The CDR3 is 16 residues long.

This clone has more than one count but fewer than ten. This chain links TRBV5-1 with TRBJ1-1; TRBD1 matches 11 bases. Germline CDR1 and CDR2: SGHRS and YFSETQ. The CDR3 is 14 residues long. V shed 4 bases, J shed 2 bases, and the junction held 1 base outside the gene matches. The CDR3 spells CASSGTGGNTEAFF. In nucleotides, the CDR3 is TGCGCCAGCAGCGGGACAGGGGGAAACACTGAAGCTTTCTTT.

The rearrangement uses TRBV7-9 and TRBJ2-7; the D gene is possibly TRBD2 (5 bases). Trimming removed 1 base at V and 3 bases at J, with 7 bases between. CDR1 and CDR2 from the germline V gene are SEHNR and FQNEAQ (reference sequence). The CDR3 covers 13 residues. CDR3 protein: CASSLGRGYEQYF. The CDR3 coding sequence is TGTGCCAGCAGCTTAGGACGGGGCTACGAGCAGTACTTC.

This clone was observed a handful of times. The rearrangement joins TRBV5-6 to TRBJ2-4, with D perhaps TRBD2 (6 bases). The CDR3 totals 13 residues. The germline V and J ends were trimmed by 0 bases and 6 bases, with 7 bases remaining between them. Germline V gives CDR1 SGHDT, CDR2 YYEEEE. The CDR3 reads CASSLALANIQYF. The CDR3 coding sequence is TGTGCCAGCAGCTTGGCACTAGCAAACATTCAGTACTTC. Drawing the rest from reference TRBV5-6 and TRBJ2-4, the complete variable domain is DAGVTQSPTHLIKTRGQQVTLRCSPKSGHDTVSWYQQALGQGPQFIFQYYEEEERQRGNFPDRFSGHQFPNYSSELNVNALLLGDSALYLCASSLALANIQYFGAGTRLSVL.

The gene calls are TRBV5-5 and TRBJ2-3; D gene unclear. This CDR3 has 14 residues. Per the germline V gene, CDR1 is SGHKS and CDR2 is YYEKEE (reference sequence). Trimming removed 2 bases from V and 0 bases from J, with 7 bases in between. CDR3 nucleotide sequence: TGTGCCAGCAGCTTTCCGGGTAGCACAGATACGCAGTATTTT. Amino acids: CASSFPGSTDTQYF.

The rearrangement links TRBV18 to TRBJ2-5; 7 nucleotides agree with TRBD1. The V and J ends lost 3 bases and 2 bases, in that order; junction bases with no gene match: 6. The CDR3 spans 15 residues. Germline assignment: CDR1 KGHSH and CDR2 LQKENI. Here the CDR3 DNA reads TGTGCCAGCTCACCGAAAAGGGGGCGGCAAGAGACCCAGTACTTC. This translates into CASSPKRGRQETQYF.

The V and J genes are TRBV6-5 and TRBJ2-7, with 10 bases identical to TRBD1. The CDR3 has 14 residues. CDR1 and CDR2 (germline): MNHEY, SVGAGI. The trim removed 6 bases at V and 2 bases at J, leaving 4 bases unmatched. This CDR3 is CASSRGQGPYEQYF. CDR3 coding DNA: TGTGCCAGCAGCCGGGGACAGGGGCCCTACGAGCAGTACTTC.

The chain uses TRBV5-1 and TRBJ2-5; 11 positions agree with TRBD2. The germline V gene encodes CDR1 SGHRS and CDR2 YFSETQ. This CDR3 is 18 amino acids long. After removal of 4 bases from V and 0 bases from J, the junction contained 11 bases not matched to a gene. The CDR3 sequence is CASSDPQGTSGYQETQYF. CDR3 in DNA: TGCGCCAGCAGCGACCCTCAAGGGACTAGCGGATACCAAGAGACCCAGTACTTC.

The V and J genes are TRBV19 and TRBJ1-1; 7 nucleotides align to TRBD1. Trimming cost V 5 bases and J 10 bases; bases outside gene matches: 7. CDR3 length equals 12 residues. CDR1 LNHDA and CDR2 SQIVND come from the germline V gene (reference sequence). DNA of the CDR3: TGTGCCAGTAGTCCACGGGACAGTGGAGCTTTCTTT. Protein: CASSPRDSGAFF.

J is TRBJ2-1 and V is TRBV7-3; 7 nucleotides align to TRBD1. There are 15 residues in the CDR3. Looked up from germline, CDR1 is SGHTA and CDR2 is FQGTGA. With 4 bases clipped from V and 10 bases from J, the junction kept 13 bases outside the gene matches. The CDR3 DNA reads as TGTGCCAGCAGCTCTCAGGGGGTTTATTCGCTGGAGCAGTTCTTC. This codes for CASSSQGVYSLEQFF.

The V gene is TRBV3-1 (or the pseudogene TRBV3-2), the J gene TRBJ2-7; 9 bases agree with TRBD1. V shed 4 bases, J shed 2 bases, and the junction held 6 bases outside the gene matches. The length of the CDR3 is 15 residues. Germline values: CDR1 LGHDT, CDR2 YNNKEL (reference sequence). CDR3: CASSLRGQGPYEQYF. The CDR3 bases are TGTGCCAGCAGCCTAAGGGGACAGGGCCCCTACGAGCAGTACTTC.

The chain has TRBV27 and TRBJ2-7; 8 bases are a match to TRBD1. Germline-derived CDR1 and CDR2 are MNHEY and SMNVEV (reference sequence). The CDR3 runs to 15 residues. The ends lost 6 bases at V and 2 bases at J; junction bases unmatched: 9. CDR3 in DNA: TGTGCCAGCAGGGAGACGGACAGGGCAACCTACGAGCAGTACTTC. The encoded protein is CASRETDRATYEQYF.

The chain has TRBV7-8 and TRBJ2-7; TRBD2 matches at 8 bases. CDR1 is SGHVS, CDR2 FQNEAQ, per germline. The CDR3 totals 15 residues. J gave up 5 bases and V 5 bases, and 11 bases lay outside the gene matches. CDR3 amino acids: CASSLSGNAPHEQYF. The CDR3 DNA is TGTGCCAGCAGCCTTAGCGGGAATGCTCCCCACGAGCAGTACTTC.

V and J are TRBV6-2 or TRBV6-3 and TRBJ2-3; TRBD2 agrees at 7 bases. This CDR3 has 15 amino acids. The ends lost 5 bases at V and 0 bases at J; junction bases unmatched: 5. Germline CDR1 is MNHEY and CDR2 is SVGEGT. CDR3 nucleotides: TGTGCCAGCAGTCAGAAGCGGGGTAGCACAGATACGCAGTATTTT. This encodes CASSQKRGSTDTQYF.

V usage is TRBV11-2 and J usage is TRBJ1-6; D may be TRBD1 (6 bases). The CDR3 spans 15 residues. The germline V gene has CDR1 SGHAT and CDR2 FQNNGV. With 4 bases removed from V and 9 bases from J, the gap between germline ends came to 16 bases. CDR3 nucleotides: TGTGCCAGCAGCTCCGACAGGAACCGGGGTTCACCCCTCCACTTT. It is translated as CASSSDRNRGSPLHF.

CDR3 residues: CASSLQGGQYEQYF. As DNA, the CDR3 is TGTGCCAGCAGCCTACAGGGGGGCCAATACGAGCAGTACTTC. The gene calls are TRBV7-3 and TRBJ2-7, with 8 nucleotides matching TRBD1. After removal of 5 bases from V and 4 bases from J, the junction contained 7 bases not matched to a gene. Per germline, CDR1 SGHTA and CDR2 FQGTGA. This CDR3 is built from 14 residues.

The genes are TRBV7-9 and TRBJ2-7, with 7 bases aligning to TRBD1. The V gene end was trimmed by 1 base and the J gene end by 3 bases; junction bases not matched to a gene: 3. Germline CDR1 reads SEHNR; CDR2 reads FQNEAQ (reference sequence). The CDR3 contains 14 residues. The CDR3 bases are TGTGCCAGCAGCTTAGGAGGGGGCCTCTACGAGCAGTACTTC. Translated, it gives CASSLGGGLYEQYF.

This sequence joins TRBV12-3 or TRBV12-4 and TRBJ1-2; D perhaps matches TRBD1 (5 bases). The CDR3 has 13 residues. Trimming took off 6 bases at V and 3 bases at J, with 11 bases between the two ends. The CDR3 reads CASSPWGDYGYTF. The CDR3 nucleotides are TGTGCCAGCAGCCCTTGGGGGGACTATGGCTACACCTTC.

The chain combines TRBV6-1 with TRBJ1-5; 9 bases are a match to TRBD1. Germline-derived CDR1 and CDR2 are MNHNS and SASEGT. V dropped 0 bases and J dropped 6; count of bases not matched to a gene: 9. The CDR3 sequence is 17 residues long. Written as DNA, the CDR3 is TGTGCCAGCAGTGAAGCGCGGAACAGGGGGCCGGGTCAGCCCCAGCATTTT. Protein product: CASSEARNRGPGQPQHF.

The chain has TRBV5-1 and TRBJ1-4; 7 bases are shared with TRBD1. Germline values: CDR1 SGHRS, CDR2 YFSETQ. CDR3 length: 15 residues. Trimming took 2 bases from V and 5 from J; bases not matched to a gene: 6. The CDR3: CASSFRDSRNEKLFF. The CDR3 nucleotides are TGCGCCAGCAGCTTCCGGGACAGTCGAAATGAAAAACTGTTTTTT.

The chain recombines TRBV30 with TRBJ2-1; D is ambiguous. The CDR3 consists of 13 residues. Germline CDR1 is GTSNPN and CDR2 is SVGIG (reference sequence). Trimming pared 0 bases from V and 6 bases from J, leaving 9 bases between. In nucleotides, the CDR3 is TGTGCCTGGAGTGTAGCGCTGTCCAATGAGCAGTTCTTC. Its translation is CAWSVALSNEQFF.

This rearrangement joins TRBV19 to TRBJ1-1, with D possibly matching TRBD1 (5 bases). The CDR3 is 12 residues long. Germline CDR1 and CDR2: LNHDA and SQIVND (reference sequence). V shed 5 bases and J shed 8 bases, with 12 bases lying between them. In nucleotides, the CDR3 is TGTGCCAGTAGTGCCCCTCACAGGGAAGCTTTCTTT. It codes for CASSAPHREAFF. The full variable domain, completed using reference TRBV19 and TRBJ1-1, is DGGITQSPKYLFRKEGQNVTLSCEQNLNHDAMYWYRQDPGQGLRLIYYSQIVNDFQKGDIAEGYSVSREKKESFPLTVTSAQKNPTAFYLCASSAPHREAFFGQGTRLTVV.

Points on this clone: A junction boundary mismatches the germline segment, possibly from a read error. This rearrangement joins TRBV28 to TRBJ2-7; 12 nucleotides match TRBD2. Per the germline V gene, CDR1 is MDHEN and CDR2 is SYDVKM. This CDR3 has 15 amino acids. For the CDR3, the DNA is TGTGCCAGCAGTCTCCCCCTAGCGGGAGGGCCGAATGCGAACTTC. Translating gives CASSLPLAGGPNANF.

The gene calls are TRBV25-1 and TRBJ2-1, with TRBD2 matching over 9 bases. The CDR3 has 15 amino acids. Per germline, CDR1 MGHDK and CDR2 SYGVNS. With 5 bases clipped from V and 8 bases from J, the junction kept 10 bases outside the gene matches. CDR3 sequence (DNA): TGTGCCAGCAGTCCCCGGTTAGCGGGGGCGCATGAGCAGTTCTTC. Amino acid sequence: CASSPRLAGAHEQFF.